A selection of T cell receptor beta chains follows, all from one sample in a study of control samples from healthy donors and cancer patients. Assay: immunoSEQ multiplex PCR; the TCRdb copy retains only in-frame clones and omits some. The repertoire holds around 100,000 clones, with around 90% as singletons. Sequencing input: blood. The source of these receptors is a man aged 25-45 years in good health. The conserved cysteine and the conserved F or W are not part of the CDR3 here.

TRBJ2-7 TRBV5-5 ASSLSTGALTY
TRBJ2-1 TRBV7-6 ASSFVGSSYNEQF
TRBJ2-1 TRBV15 ATSRAPGTSGYNEQF
TRBJ1-1 TRBV13 ASSSPTGTTNTEAF
TRBJ1-5 TRBV19 ASSDRVNQPQH
TRBJ2-7 TRBV2 ASRGLAGGNEQY
TRBJ2-4 TRBV11-2 ASSSPLLAKNIQY
TRBJ2-2 TRBV24-1 ATSGGRTPNTGELF
TRBJ1-1 TRBV11-2 ASSLATFYEGLNTEAF
TRBJ2-1 TRBV29-1 SVRSGARYEQF
TRBJ2-2 TRBV28 ASIRTGTGELF
TRBJ1-3 TRBV28 ASSLPAGVGGNTIY
TRBJ1-2 TRBV4-2 ASSPDRAGGYT
TRBJ2-2 TRBV11-2 ASSPPLGRGNTGELF
TRBJ1-1 TRBV7-2 ASSLVLRDEAF
TRBJ2-7 TRBV27 PSSLLAAGGGGSYEQY
TRBJ2-5 TRBV7-9 ASSLARPSETQY
TRBJ1-5 TRBV27 ASSSYRGQPQH
TRBJ2-1 TRBV11-3 ASSLTSRTYNEQF
TRBJ1-6 TRBV7-9 ASSLDSNSPLH
TRBJ2-2 TRBV7-7 ASSLGRDRTGELF
TRBJ1-5 TRBV12-2 ASRPRDRGASNQPQH
TRBJ2-1 TRBV11-3 ASSPTSRSSYNEQF
TRBJ2-5 TRBV29-1 SVVGTGVSETQY
TRBJ2-5 TRBV28 ASSTRFGPPTKY
TRBJ2-7 TRBV19 ASSTPGTLPYEQY
TRBJ2-7 TRBV6-5 ASLGQGSPEQY
TRBJ2-1 TRBV11-3 ASSPGLFEGQF
TRBJ2-1 TRBV4-1 ASSQDYGGLNEQF
TRBJ1-2 TRBV3-1/TRBV3-2 ASSRTTQGIGGYT
TRBJ2-1 TRBV11-3 ASSLGTSHPLWDEQF
TRBJ2-7 TRBV4-1 ASSQDQAGGSYEQY
TRBJ1-1 TRBV7-3 ASSLDSNTEAF
TRBJ2-7 TRBV9 ASSVVGGGEEQY
TRBJ2-6 TRBV13 ASSLFGANVLT
TRBJ2-1 TRBV7-9 ASSLGRTSFSHNEQF
TRBJ2-7 TRBV3-1/TRBV3-2 ASSQFSSGIPGEQY
TRBJ1-5 TRBV10-2 ASSEIQRNQPQH
TRBJ1-3 TRBV9 ASSVAGRRDGGNTIY
TRBJ2-7 TRBV9 ASSVGLSGDYEQY
TRBJ2-1 TRBV2 ASRGLAGGYNEQF
TRBJ2-7 TRBV7-8 ASSTRGNSYEQY
TRBJ2-5 TRBV30 AWSTWTSGSPKLGTQY
TRBJ2-7 TRBV7-9 ASQYWPTNYYEQY
TRBJ2-2 TRBV5-1 ASSLGQGGAGELF
TRBJ1-6 TRBV5-5 ASSWSDSSSYNSPLH
TRBJ1-3 TRBV6-5 ASTQDRAYGNTIY
TRBJ1-5 TRBV29-1 SVSQGSQGNQPQH